The 3 T cell receptor beta chains reported below all come from one sample, sequenced in a study of blood T cell repertoires in COVID-19 (dated by TCRdb to 2020 to 2022). The library was generated by the immunoSEQ multiplex PCR assay. TCRdb stores this immuneACCESS table with in-frame sequences only. Part of the clones is absent; in the studies checked, under half of the shortfall reflects unresolved V genes, and no reason is known for the rest. The sample profile shows roughly 240,000 clones; around 82% of them were found once. Roughly 4.7% of the sample rests with the top ten. What was sequenced was peripheral blood. All receptors derive from a woman aged 65 to 85 with acute or convalescent COVID-19.

The chain couples TRBV15 to TRBJ2-7; 10 nucleotides align to TRBD2. V lost 3 bases, J lost 7 bases, and 12 bases stayed unmatched. The CDR3 contains 16 residues. Looked up from germline, CDR1 is LNHNV and CDR2 is YYDKDF (reference sequence). The CDR3 DNA is TGTGCCACCAGCAGGGTACCGGGACTAGCGCCGCTGGAGCAGTACTTC. This codes for CATSRVPGLAPLEQYF. The variable domain in full, completed from reference TRBV15 and TRBJ2-7, reads DAMVIQNPRYQVTQFGKPVTLSCSQTLNHNVMYWYQQKSSQAPKLLFHYYDKDFNNEADTPDNFQSRRPNTSFCFLDIRSPGLGDTAMYLCATSRVPGLAPLEQYFGPGTRLTVT.

The chain carries TRBV9 and TRBJ2-1; possible D gene TRBD2, 5 bases. The CDR3 has 15 residues. Trimming stripped 0 bases from V and 2 bases from J, with 9 bases between. Germline CDR1 reads SGDLS; CDR2 reads YYNGEE. The CDR3 DNA sequence: TGTGCCAGCAGCGTAGAAGCGGCACCCTACAATGAGCAGTTCTTC. Encoded protein: CASSVEAAPYNEQFF.

The V call is TRBV28, the J call TRBJ2-5; tentative D call: TRBD1 (6 bases). Germline values: CDR1 MDHEN, CDR2 SYDVKM. This CDR3 region has 13 residues. V was trimmed by 5 bases and J by 5 bases, leaving 12 bases between them. CDR3 coding DNA: TGTGCCAGCAGTGACAGGTTTAAGGAGACCCAGTACTTC. As protein: CASSDRFKETQYF.